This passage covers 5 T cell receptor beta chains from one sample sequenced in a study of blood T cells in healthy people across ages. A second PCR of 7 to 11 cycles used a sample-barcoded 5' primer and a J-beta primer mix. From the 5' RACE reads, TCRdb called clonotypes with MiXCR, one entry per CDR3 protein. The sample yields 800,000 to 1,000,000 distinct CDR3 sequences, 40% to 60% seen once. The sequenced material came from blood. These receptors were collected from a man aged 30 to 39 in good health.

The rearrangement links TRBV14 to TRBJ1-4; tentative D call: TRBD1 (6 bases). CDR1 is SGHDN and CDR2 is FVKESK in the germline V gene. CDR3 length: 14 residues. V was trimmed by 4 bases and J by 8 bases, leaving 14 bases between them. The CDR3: CASSLLKGEEKLFF. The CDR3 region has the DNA TGTGCCAGCAGCCTCCTTAAGGGGGAAGAAAAACTGTTTTTT. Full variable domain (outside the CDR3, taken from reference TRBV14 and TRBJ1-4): EAGVTQFPSHSVIEKGQTVTLRCDPISGHDNLYWYRRVMGKEIKFLLHFVKESKQDESGMPNNRFLAERTGGTYSTLKVQPAELEDSGVYFCASSLLKGEEKLFFGSGTQLSVL.

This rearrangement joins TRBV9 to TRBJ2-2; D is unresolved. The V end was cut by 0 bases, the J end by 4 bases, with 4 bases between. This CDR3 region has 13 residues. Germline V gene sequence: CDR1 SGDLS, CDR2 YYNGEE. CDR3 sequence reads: CASSVAFTGELFF. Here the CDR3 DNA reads TGTGCCAGCAGCGTAGCTTTCACCGGGGAGCTGTTTTTT.

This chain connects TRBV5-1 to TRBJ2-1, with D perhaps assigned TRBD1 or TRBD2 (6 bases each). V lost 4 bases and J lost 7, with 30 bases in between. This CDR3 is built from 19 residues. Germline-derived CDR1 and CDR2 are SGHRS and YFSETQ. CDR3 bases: TGCGCCAGCAGCCGGGGGCAGGAGGGGTATGAGGGTCGGTTGAATGAGCAGTTCTTC. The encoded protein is CASSRGQEGYEGRLNEQFF.

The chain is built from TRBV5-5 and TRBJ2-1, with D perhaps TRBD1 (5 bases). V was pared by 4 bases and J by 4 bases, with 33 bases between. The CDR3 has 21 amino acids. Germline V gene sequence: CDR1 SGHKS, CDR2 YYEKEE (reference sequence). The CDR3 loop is CASSPPRVQVKLPPVYNEQFF. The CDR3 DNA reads TGTGCCAGCAGCCCGCCCCGGGTACAGGTCAAGCTTCCTCCCGTATACAATGAGCAGTTCTTC.

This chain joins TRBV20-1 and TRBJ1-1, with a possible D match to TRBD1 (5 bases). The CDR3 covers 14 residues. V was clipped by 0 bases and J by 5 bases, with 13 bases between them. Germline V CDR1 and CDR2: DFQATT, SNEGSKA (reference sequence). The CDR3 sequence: CSAREGGGRTEAFF. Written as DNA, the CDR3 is TGCAGTGCTAGAGAGGGGGGAGGGAGAACTGAAGCTTTCTTT.